This is a list of T cell receptor beta chains from one sample in a study of cytomegalovirus exposure and HLA in healthy donors. Data came from immunoSEQ multiplex PCR; TCRdb stores just in-frame clones and leaves some out. The sample consists of about 65,000 clones, more than 75% of them appearing once. Source material: PBMCs. All receptors derive from a girl aged 5-17 years in good health and CMV-seropositive. The CDR3 runs from the conserved cysteine through the conserved F or W. A D gene is named only where the DNA matches it firmly. Not all rows give a size; the values are once, few, many and, for expanded clones, a class.

V: TRBV6-6
size: -
length: 15
J: TRBJ2-1
D: TRBD1
CDR3: CASSPPGQGPHEQFF
DNA: TGTGCCAGCAGTCCGCCGGGACAGGGGCCCCATGAGCAGTTCTTC

V: TRBV9
size: -
length: 14
J: TRBJ1-3
D: -
CDR3: CASSDRGGLNTIYF
DNA: TGTGCCAGCAGCGATCGGGGGGGGTTGAACACCATATATTTT

V: TRBV6-5
size: -
length: 13
J: TRBJ1-3
D: -
CDR3: CASAAYSGNTIYF
DNA: TGTGCCAGCGCAGCGTACTCTGGAAACACCATATATTTT

V: TRBV13
size: once
length: 14
J: TRBJ2-1
D: -
CDR3: CASSPDRDYNEQFF
DNA: TGTGCCAGCAGCCCGGACAGAGATTACAATGAGCAGTTCTTC

V: TRBV29-1
size: -
length: 16
J: TRBJ1-5
D: TRBD1
CDR3: CSVAGGTGVKGQPQHF
DNA: TGCAGCGTCGCCGGCGGGACAGGGGTTAAGGGGCAGCCCCAGCATTTT

V: TRBV2
size: few
length: 14
J: TRBJ1-5
D: TRBD1
CDR3: CASSFRQGHQPQHF
DNA: TGTGCCAGCAGTTTCCGACAGGGTCATCAGCCCCAGCATTTT

V: TRBV28
size: -
length: 13
J: TRBJ2-7
D: -
CDR3: CASRGGAFYEQYF
DNA: TGTGCCAGCAGAGGTGGGGCATTCTACGAGCAGTACTTC

V: TRBV6-5
size: -
length: 13
J: TRBJ1-5
D: -
CDR3: CASSRTDNQPQHF
DNA: TGTGCCAGCAGCCGGACAGATAATCAGCCCCAGCATTTT

V: TRBV6-1
size: -
length: 14
J: TRBJ2-5
D: TRBD1
CDR3: CASSRQGAWETQYF
DNA: TGTGCCAGCAGCAGACAGGGGGCATGGGAGACCCAGTACTTC

V: TRBV2
size: -
length: 12
J: TRBJ2-7
D: -
CDR3: CASFDSAYEQYF
DNA: TGTGCCAGCTTTGACAGCGCCTACGAGCAGTACTTC

V: TRBV30
size: -
length: 12
J: TRBJ2-1
D: TRBD2
CDR3: CAWTGTRNEQFF
DNA: TGTGCCTGGACCGGGACTAGAAATGAGCAGTTCTTC

V: TRBV6-6
size: -
length: 14
J: TRBJ2-7
D: TRBD2
CDR3: CASTSGRGLYEQYF
DNA: TGTGCCAGCACTAGCGGGAGGGGTCTCTACGAGCAGTACTTC

V: TRBV28
size: -
length: 15
J: TRBJ1-1
D: TRBD1
CDR3: CASSSQGRLSHGAFF
DNA: TGTGCCAGCAGTTCACAGGGGCGGCTTTCTCACGGAGCTTTCTTT

V: TRBV5-1
size: few
length: 14
J: TRBJ1-5
D: TRBD1
CDR3: CASSTTGGDQPQHF
DNA: TGCGCCAGCAGCACAACAGGGGGCGATCAGCCCCAGCATTTT

V: TRBV15
size: -
length: 15
J: TRBJ1-1
D: -
CDR3: CATSRPEKLFPEAFF
DNA: TGTGCCACCAGCAGACCCGAGAAACTATTTCCTGAAGCTTTCTTT

V: TRBV7-2
size: -
length: 16
J: TRBJ2-5
D: -
CDR3: CASSRGGGPRGETQYF
DNA: TGTGCCAGCAGCCGTGGGGGGGGCCCTAGGGGGGAGACCCAGTACTTC

V: TRBV11-2
size: -
length: 13
J: TRBJ2-7
D: -
CDR3: CASSSRRDYEQYF
DNA: TGTGCCAGCAGCTCCAGACGGGACTACGAGCAGTACTTC

V: TRBV18
size: -
length: 14
J: TRBJ1-5
D: TRBD1
CDR3: CARDRGRRNQPQHF
DNA: TGTGCCAGGGACAGGGGGCGTCGGAATCAGCCCCAGCATTTT

V: TRBV4-3
size: few
length: 16
J: TRBJ2-7
D: -
CDR3: CASSQEAEPSSYEQYF
DNA: TGCGCCAGCAGCCAGGAGGCAGAACCGAGCTCCTACGAGCAGTACTTC

V: TRBV5-5
size: few
length: 16
J: TRBJ1-2
D: -
CDR3: CASSRDNRVTHYGYTF
DNA: TGTGCCAGCAGCCGAGACAACAGGGTTACGCACTATGGCTACACCTTC

V: TRBV7-2
size: -
length: 18
J: TRBJ2-2
D: TRBD2
CDR3: CASSFPGLAVSKTGELFF
DNA: TGTGCCAGCAGCTTTCCGGGACTAGCGGTCTCTAAAACCGGGGAGCTGTTTTTT

V: TRBV6-5
size: few
length: 14
J: TRBJ1-4
D: -
CDR3: CASSQRTQGEKLFF
DNA: TGTGCCAGCAGTCAGAGGACACAAGGGGAAAAACTGTTTTTT

V: TRBV5-4
size: -
length: 16
J: TRBJ2-3
D: TRBD1
CDR3: CASSLGGQGARDTQYF
DNA: TGTGCCAGCAGCTTGGGGGGACAGGGGGCAAGGGATACGCAGTATTTT

V: TRBV30
size: -
length: 12
J: TRBJ1-5
D: -
CDR3: CAWGGLNQPQHF
DNA: TGTGCCTGGGGGGGGTTAAATCAGCCCCAGCATTTT

V: TRBV28
size: -
length: 14
J: TRBJ2-2
D: -
CDR3: CASSLYRDTGELFF
DNA: TGTGCCAGCAGTTTATACAGGGACACCGGGGAGCTGTTTTTT

V: TRBV6-5
size: -
length: 15
J: TRBJ2-7
D: -
CDR3: CASSTQLAPSYEQYF
DNA: TGTGCCAGCAGTACCCAGTTGGCTCCCTCCTACGAGCAGTACTTC

V: TRBV5-8
size: -
length: 17
J: TRBJ2-7
D: TRBD1
CDR3: CASSFRFGDRALYEQYF
DNA: TGTGCCAGCAGCTTTCGGTTTGGGGACAGAGCTCTCTACGAGCAGTACTTC

V: TRBV6-5
size: -
length: 16
J: TRBJ2-5
D: TRBD1
CDR3: CASSSPHRGLQETQYF
DNA: TGTGCCAGCAGTTCCCCCCACAGGGGTCTCCAAGAGACCCAGTACTTC

V: TRBV4-3
size: -
length: 15
J: TRBJ1-1
D: -
CDR3: CASSQDRGPGTEAFF
DNA: TGCGCCAGCAGCCAAGACAGGGGCCCGGGCACTGAAGCTTTCTTT

V: TRBV29-1
size: -
length: 13
J: TRBJ2-2
D: TRBD2
CDR3: CSVDGGVGGELFF
DNA: TGCAGCGTAGACGGGGGGGTAGGCGGGGAGCTGTTTTTT

V: TRBV7-2
size: -
length: 15
J: TRBJ1-1
D: TRBD1
CDR3: CASSLTGNGFTEAFF
DNA: TGTGCCAGCAGCTTGACAGGGAACGGTTTCACTGAAGCTTTCTTT

V: TRBV30
size: -
length: 15
J: TRBJ1-2
D: -
CDR3: CAWIEAGLANYGYTF
DNA: TGTGCCTGGATTGAGGCAGGGCTAGCTAACTATGGCTACACCTTC

V: TRBV4-1
size: -
length: 12
J: TRBJ2-1
D: -
CDR3: CASSQGGHEQFF
DNA: TGCGCCAGCAGCCAAGGAGGTCATGAGCAGTTCTTC

V: TRBV6-1
size: -
length: 14
J: TRBJ2-7
D: TRBD2
CDR3: CASSTLADSYEQYF
DNA: TGTGCCAGCAGTACACTAGCGGACTCCTACGAGCAGTACTTC

V: TRBV6-5
size: -
length: 14
J: TRBJ1-3
D: TRBD1
CDR3: CASRGTGRGNTIYF
DNA: TGTGCCAGCAGAGGGACAGGGAGAGGAAACACCATATATTTT

V: TRBV4-3
size: -
length: 15
J: TRBJ2-7
D: TRBD2
CDR3: CASSPVSGRHYEQYF
DNA: TGCGCCAGCAGCCCAGTTAGCGGGAGACACTACGAGCAGTACTTC

V: TRBV4-1
size: few
length: 18
J: TRBJ1-2
D: TRBD1
CDR3: CASSQVLRTGAQNYGYTF
DNA: TGCGCCAGCAGCCAAGTCCTAAGAACAGGGGCTCAGAACTATGGCTACACCTTC

V: TRBV2
size: few
length: 14
J: TRBJ1-4
D: -
CDR3: CATKWGVDAEKLFF
DNA: TGTGCCACCAAATGGGGGGTCGATGCTGAAAAACTGTTTTTT

V: TRBV7-2
size: -
length: 14
J: TRBJ2-2
D: TRBD1
CDR3: CASSARGRTGELFF
DNA: TGTGCCAGCAGCGCAAGGGGGCGGACCGGGGAGCTGTTTTTT

V: TRBV6-5
size: few
length: 15
J: TRBJ2-1
D: -
CDR3: CASSYASGPFNEQFF
DNA: TGTGCCAGCAGTTACGCCAGCGGGCCGTTCAATGAGCAGTTCTTC

V: TRBV5-4
size: -
length: 16
J: TRBJ2-1
D: TRBD2
CDR3: CASSLRGGSSYNEQFF
DNA: TGTGCCAGCAGCTTGCGCGGGGGAAGCTCCTACAATGAGCAGTTCTTC

V: TRBV6-6
size: -
length: 16
J: TRBJ2-1
D: TRBD2
CDR3: CASSYGRGGVYNEQFF
DNA: TGTGCCAGCAGTTACGGTCGCGGGGGAGTATACAATGAGCAGTTCTTC

V: TRBV7-2
size: -
length: 14
J: TRBJ2-7
D: -
CDR3: CASSGGGQYYEQYF
DNA: TGTGCCAGCAGCGGAGGGGGACAGTACTACGAGCAGTACTTC

V: TRBV11-2
size: -
length: 16
J: TRBJ2-1
D: -
CDR3: CASSPLAGSPYNEQFF
DNA: TGTGCCAGCAGCCCTCTGGCCGGGAGCCCCTACAATGAGCAGTTCTTC

V: TRBV25-1
size: -
length: 16
J: TRBJ2-1
D: TRBD2
CDR3: CASSQERETAYNEQFF
DNA: TGTGCCAGCAGCCAAGAGCGGGAGACAGCCTACAATGAGCAGTTCTTC

V: TRBV30
size: once
length: 13
J: TRBJ1-4
D: -
CDR3: CASGGGPNEKLFF
DNA: TGTGCCAGCGGGGGCGGACCTAATGAAAAACTGTTTTTT

V: TRBV7-2
size: once
length: 14
J: TRBJ2-7
D: -
CDR3: CASSLRHLIYEQYF
DNA: TGTGCCAGCAGCTTAAGACATTTGATCTACGAGCAGTACTTC

V: TRBV5-6
size: -
length: 14
J: TRBJ1-6
D: TRBD1
CDR3: CASKLRGQGKPLHF
DNA: TGTGCCAGCAAGCTTAGGGGACAGGGAAAACCCCTCCACTTT

V: TRBV27
size: -
length: 13
J: TRBJ2-7
D: TRBD1
CDR3: CASRRQGSYEQYF
DNA: TGTGCCAGCAGAAGACAGGGATCTTACGAGCAGTACTTC

V: TRBV30
size: -
length: 15
J: TRBJ1-4
D: TRBD1
CDR3: CAWSLLGGVSEKLFF
DNA: TGTGCCTGGAGTTTATTAGGGGGCGTAAGTGAAAAACTGTTTTTT

V: TRBV9
size: -
length: 13
J: TRBJ1-1
D: TRBD1
CDR3: CASSGQGAPEAFF
DNA: TGTGCCAGCAGCGGACAGGGGGCCCCTGAAGCTTTCTTT

V: TRBV9
size: -
length: 13
J: TRBJ2-2
D: -
CDR3: CASSVDFTGELFF
DNA: TGTGCCAGCAGCGTAGACTTTACCGGGGAGCTGTTTTTT

V: TRBV6-6
size: medium-sized
length: 14
J: TRBJ2-1
D: TRBD1
CDR3: CASSYGQGGNEQFF
DNA: TGTGCCAGCAGTTACGGACAGGGAGGCAATGAGCAGTTCTTC

V: TRBV7-2
size: -
length: 15
J: TRBJ2-7
D: TRBD2
CDR3: CASSPGLASSYEQYF
DNA: TGTGCCAGCAGCCCCGGACTAGCGTCTTCCTACGAGCAGTACTTC